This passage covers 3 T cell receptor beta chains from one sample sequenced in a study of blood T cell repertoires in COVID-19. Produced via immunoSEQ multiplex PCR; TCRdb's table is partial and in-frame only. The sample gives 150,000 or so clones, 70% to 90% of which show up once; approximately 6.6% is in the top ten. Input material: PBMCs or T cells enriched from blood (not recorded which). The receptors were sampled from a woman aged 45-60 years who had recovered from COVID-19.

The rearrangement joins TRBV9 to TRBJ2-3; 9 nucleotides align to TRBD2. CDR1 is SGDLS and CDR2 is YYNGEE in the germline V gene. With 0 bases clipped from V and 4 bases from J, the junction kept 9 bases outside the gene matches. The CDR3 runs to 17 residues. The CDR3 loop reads CASSVVAGAWGPDTQYF. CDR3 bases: TGTGCCAGCAGCGTAGTAGCGGGGGCCTGGGGGCCAGATACGCAGTATTTT.

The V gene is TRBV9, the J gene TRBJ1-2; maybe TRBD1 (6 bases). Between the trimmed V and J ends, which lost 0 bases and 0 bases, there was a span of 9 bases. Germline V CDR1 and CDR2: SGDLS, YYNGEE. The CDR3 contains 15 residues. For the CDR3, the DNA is TGTGCCAGCAGCGTAGGGGCAGGGGCTAACTATGGCTACACCTTC. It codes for CASSVGAGANYGYTF.

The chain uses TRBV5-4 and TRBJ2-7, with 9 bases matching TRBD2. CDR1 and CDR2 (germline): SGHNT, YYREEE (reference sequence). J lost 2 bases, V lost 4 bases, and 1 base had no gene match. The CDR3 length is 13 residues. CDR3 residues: CASSGGGAYEQYF. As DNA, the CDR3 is TGTGCCAGCAGCGGCGGGGGGGCCTACGAGCAGTACTTC.